The rows below give T cell receptor beta chains drawn from one sample of a study of blood T cell repertoires in COVID-19. Sequencing used immunoSEQ multiplex PCR; TCRdb keeps in-frame clones, though not all of them. The table records roughly 160,000 clones, 70% to 90% of them present only once. Sequenced material: peripheral blood. Every receptor here comes from a woman aged 80 or over with COVID-19, enrolled during active disease. CDR3s include the opening cysteine and the closing phenylalanine or tryptophan. The order of the fields is D gene, J gene, V gene, clone size, CDR3 DNA, CDR3 protein. A D gene is named only where the DNA matches it firmly. Some rows mark clone size as missing; the rest say once, few, many or name a class of expanded clone.

TRBD1 | TRBJ2-1 | TRBV14 | NA | TGTGCCAGCAGCCCCCAGCAGGGGGCTTACAATGAGCAGTTCTTC | CASSPQQGAYNEQFF
TRBD2 | TRBJ2-7 | TRBV5-5 | once | TGTGCCAGCAGCCCGGGACTAGCGGGGGGCTACGAGCAGTACTTC | CASSPGLAGGYEQYF
NA | TRBJ1-2 | TRBV4-2 | NA | TGTGCCAGCAGCCAAGAGGGGGCGAGAACGAGGCATGGCTACACCTTC | CASSQEGARTRHGYTF
NA | TRBJ1-6 | TRBV4-1 | NA | TGCGCCAGCAGCCAAGAACGGTCGGTTCGACAGTCCCTCCACTTT | CASSQERSVRQSLHF
NA | TRBJ1-3 | TRBV9 | NA | TGTGCCAGCAGCGATCAAAGCCCTGGAAACACCATATATTTT | CASSDQSPGNTIYF
TRBD2 | TRBJ2-2 | TRBV5-6 | NA | TGTGCCAGCAAAGTAGCGGGGGCGAACACCGGGGAGCTGTTTTTT | CASKVAGANTGELFF
NA | TRBJ1-4 | TRBV10-3 | NA | TGTGCCATCACCCGGGATCCAACTAATGAAAAACTGTTTTTT | CAITRDPTNEKLFF
NA | TRBJ1-3 | TRBV13 | NA | TGTGCCAGCAGCTTGAGCCCTTCGAGCTCTGGAAACACCATATATTTT | CASSLSPSSSGNTIYF
NA | TRBJ2-5 | TRBV3-1/TRBV3-2 | once | TGTGCCAGCAGCCAGTGGACCCAGGGAAAAAAGACCCAGTACTTC | CASSQWTQGKKTQYF
NA | TRBJ1-3 | TRBV11-2 | NA | TGTGCCAGCAGCTCATCTACTGGAAACACCATATATTTT | CASSSSTGNTIYF
NA | TRBJ1-1 | TRBV5-1 | NA | TGCGCCAGCAGTGCAGGCCTGACCACTTTGAACACTGAAGCTTTCTTT | CASSAGLTTLNTEAFF
NA | TRBJ1-4 | TRBV19 | NA | TGTGCCAGTAGTCGAGGACCGTGGGAGAATGAAAAACTGTTTTTT | CASSRGPWENEKLFF
NA | TRBJ1-1 | TRBV3-1/TRBV3-2 | NA | TGTGCCAGCAGGCCCGAGACAGGTACGAACACTGAAGCTTTCTTT | CASRPETGTNTEAFF
NA | TRBJ2-7 | TRBV2 | NA | TGTGCCAGCAAGCGGGTATACGAGCAGTACTTC | CASKRVYEQYF
TRBD2 | TRBJ2-3 | TRBV5-6 | NA | TGTGCCAGCAGCTTATTCAGCGGGGCCGGGACAGATACGCAGTATTTT | CASSLFSGAGTDTQYF
NA | TRBJ2-3 | TRBV7-2 | NA | TGTGCCAGCACCCTAGCGTCTGGCACAGATACGCAGTATTTT | CASTLASGTDTQYF
NA | TRBJ2-6 | TRBV28 | NA | TGTGCCAGCACCCCGTCAACTAGGGCTGGGGCCAACGTCCTGACTTTC | CASTPSTRAGANVLTF
NA | TRBJ2-3 | TRBV5-5 | NA | TGTGCCAGCAGTGCCGCACTAGCCCTTCCAGATACGCAGTATTTT | CASSAALALPDTQYF
NA | TRBJ1-5 | TRBV6-1 | NA | TGTGCCAGCAGTGAAGCCTTGAGGCAATTCGGGCAGCCCCAGCATTTT | CASSEALRQFGQPQHF
NA | TRBJ1-1 | TRBV6-5 | NA | TGTGCCAGCTCACACCCTGAAGCTTTCTTT | CASSHPEAFF
TRBD1 | TRBJ1-5 | TRBV2 | few | TGTGCCAGCAGTGGAGTAACAGGGGGTTACCAGCCCCAGCATTTT | CASSGVTGGYQPQHF
TRBD1 | TRBJ1-3 | TRBV19 | NA | TGTGCCAGTAGTTCCCGCGGGACAGCTTTCGACACCATATATTTT | CASSSRGTAFDTIYF
NA | TRBJ2-5 | TRBV24-1 | NA | TGTGCCACCAGTGCCAGCCAAGAGACCCAGTACTTC | CATSASQETQYF
TRBD2 | TRBJ2-7 | TRBV19 | NA | TGTGCCAGTAGCACAGTAGCGGGGAACTACGAGCAGTACTTC | CASSTVAGNYEQYF
NA | TRBJ2-2 | TRBV4-1 | NA | TGCGCCAGCAGCCAAGGGACCGACTATTTCACCGGGGAGCTGTTTTTT | CASSQGTDYFTGELFF
NA | TRBJ1-3 | TRBV9 | NA | TGTGCCAGCAGCGTAGGGACAGTTAGTGGAAACACCATATATTTT | CASSVGTVSGNTIYF
NA | TRBJ2-5 | TRBV15 | NA | TGTGCCACCAGCAGAGATCCAAGGACAAGGGGAAACACAGAGACCCAGTACTTC | CATSRDPRTRGNTETQYF
TRBD1 | TRBJ1-1 | TRBV5-1 | few | TGCGCCAGCAGCGGACAGGGAGGCAACACTGAAGCTTTCTTT | CASSGQGGNTEAFF
TRBD1 | TRBJ2-5 | TRBV18 | NA | TGTGCCAGCTCGGTACTCGACAGGGACCAGGAGACCCAGTACTTC | CASSVLDRDQETQYF
NA | TRBJ1-2 | TRBV10-3 | NA | TGTGCCATCAGTGAGTCCCCAGGCTACTATGGCTACACCTTC | CAISESPGYYGYTF
TRBD2 | TRBJ2-5 | TRBV5-4 | NA | TGTGCCAGCAGCTCTCGGGCCGGGGGGGCAGAGACCCAGTACTTC | CASSSRAGGAETQYF
NA | TRBJ1-1 | TRBV6-1 | NA | TGTGCCAGCAGTGAAGCTGTCGGAGAGAACACTGAAGCTTTCTTT | CASSEAVGENTEAFF
TRBD1 | TRBJ1-2 | TRBV5-4 | NA | TGTGCCAGCACCCCCCAGGGGGGATCTTATGGCTACACCTTC | CASTPQGGSYGYTF
TRBD2 | TRBJ2-7 | TRBV6-6 | NA | TGTGCCAGCAGTAGGACTAGCGGTAACTACGAGCAGTACTTC | CASSRTSGNYEQYF
NA | TRBJ1-1 | TRBV6-1 | NA | TGTGCCAGCAGTGAAGGAGCACAGGGAGTCGGGAACACTGAAGCTTTCTTT | CASSEGAQGVGNTEAFF
NA | TRBJ1-5 | TRBV27 | NA | TGTGCCAGCAGCAACAGATGGAGCAATCAGCCCCAGCATTTT | CASSNRWSNQPQHF
TRBD1 | TRBJ1-2 | TRBV6-5 | NA | TGTGCCAGCAGACGGGACAGGGGTTACTATGGCTACACCTTC | CASRRDRGYYGYTF
TRBD1 | TRBJ2-1 | TRBV5-5 | NA | TGTGCCAGCAGCCAAGAACCGGGACAGGTCTACAATGAGCAGTTCTTC | CASSQEPGQVYNEQFF
NA | TRBJ1-3 | TRBV4-2 | NA | TGTGCCAGCAGCCGTGGAGGGGTCGGAAACACCATATATTTT | CASSRGGVGNTIYF
NA | TRBJ1-5 | TRBV4-2 | many | TGTGCCAGCAGCCAGGCCGGGCAGGGGACTCAGCCCCAGCATTTT | CASSQAGQGTQPQHF